These 21 T cell receptor beta chains were sequenced from one sample in a study of OX40 agonist ivuxolimab in advanced cancers. Clones were sequenced by immunoSEQ multiplex PCR, and TCRdb holds only the in-frame ones, with some missing. This sample has approximately 66,000 clones, with about 87% found just once. The specimen was CD4+ or CD8+ T cells sorted from blood, collected in a trial of the OX40 agonist ivuxolimab. Receptors originate from an adult with an advanced solid tumor such as melanoma, head and neck, liver or kidney cancer.

This clone was seen a few times. CDR3: CATTKDRSNYGYTF. CDR3 in DNA: TGTGCCACCACCAAGGACAGATCTAACTATGGCTACACCTTC. The chain links TRBV5-6 to TRBJ1-2; D is possibly TRBD1 (6 bases). Trimming pared 9 bases from V and 0 bases from J, leaving 15 bases between. The CDR3 is 14 amino acids. Germline CDR1 and CDR2: SGHDT and YYEEEE.

The V gene is TRBV12-5, the J gene TRBJ2-3; a weak D match, TRBD1 (5 bases). This CDR3 contains 13 residues. The ends were cut back, 1 base at V and 4 bases at J, with 6 bases in the middle. The germline V gene encodes CDR1 LGHNT and CDR2 FRNRAP. As DNA, the CDR3 is TGTGCTAGTGGTTTGGAAGGGGCAGATACGCAGTATTTT. This translates into CASGLEGADTQYF.

V usage is TRBV2 and J usage is TRBJ2-7, with D hard to call. The V gene's germline CDR1 is SNHLY and CDR2 FYNNEI. The length of the CDR3 is 10 residues. V was clipped by 4 bases and J by 3 bases, with 1 base between them. The CDR3, as DNA: TGTGCCAGCAGTGTCTACGAGCAGTACTTC. Its translation is CASSVYEQYF.

The CDR3 loop reads CASSLSTLNYGYTF. The CDR3 bases are TGCGCCAGCAGCTTGTCGACCCTAAACTATGGCTACACCTTC. This chain joins TRBV5-1 and TRBJ1-2; D unresolved. V gave up 1 base and J gave up 2 bases, with 9 bases separating them. From germline, CDR1 is SGHRS and CDR2 YFSETQ. The CDR3 covers 14 residues.

V usage is TRBV11-2 and J usage is TRBJ1-6; D perhaps matches TRBD1 (5 bases). CDR1 is SGHAT, CDR2 FQNNGV, per germline. The CDR3 covers 16 residues. Between the trimmed V and J ends, which lost 3 bases and 7 bases, there was a span of 16 bases. The CDR3 sequence is CASSLQPGRSNSPLHF. Here the CDR3 DNA reads TGTGCCAGCAGCTTGCAACCGGGACGGAGCAATTCACCCCTCCACTTT. Combining the CDR3 with reference TRBV11-2 and TRBJ1-6 gives the whole variable domain EAGVAQSPRYKIIEKRQSVAFWCNPISGHATLYWYQQILGQGPKLLIQFQNNGVVDDSQLPKDRFSAERLKGVDSTLKIQPAKLEDSAVYLCASSLQPGRSNSPLHFGNGTRLTVT.

The CDR3 spells CASSLEGSNEKLFF. The CDR3 region has the DNA TGCGCCAGCAGCTTGGAGGGAAGTAATGAAAAACTGTTTTTT. The chain employs TRBV5-1 and TRBJ1-4, with D hard to call. CDR3 length: 14 amino acids. V gave up 0 bases and J gave up 4 bases, with 7 bases separating them. Germline lookup yields CDR1 SGHRS and CDR2 YFSETQ.

V gene TRBV10-3 combines with J gene TRBJ2-7, with D perhaps matching TRBD1 (6 bases). Germline CDR1 ENHRY, CDR2 SYGVKD. The CDR3 covers 12 residues. V was cut by 5 bases and J by 6 bases, with 11 bases left in between. The CDR3 region has the DNA TGTGCCATCAGTTTCTTGGGGGCCGAGCAGTACTTC. Amino acids: CAISFLGAEQYF.

The J gene is TRBJ1-1, the V gene TRBV6-1, with unresolved D. This CDR3 is built from 15 residues. The germline V gene has CDR1 MNHNS and CDR2 SASEGT. Trimming cost V 0 bases and J 1 base, with 9 bases left between them. The CDR3: CASSEALLRNTEAFF. CDR3 sequence (DNA): TGTGCCAGCAGTGAAGCGCTTCTGAGGAACACTGAAGCTTTCTTT.

The chain joins TRBV10-3 to TRBJ1-2; no firm D call. The CDR3 contains 14 residues. Germline V gene sequence: CDR1 ENHRY, CDR2 SYGVKD. Trimming took 4 bases from V and 3 from J, leaving 12 bases between them. This CDR3 reads CAISGEPEYYGYTF. The CDR3 DNA sequence: TGTGCCATCAGTGGCGAACCCGAGTACTATGGCTACACCTTC.

V is TRBV28 and J is TRBJ2-7; D might be TRBD1 (5 bases). This CDR3 is built from 14 residues. Trimming removed 2 bases at V and 5 bases at J, with 13 bases between. CDR1 is MDHEN, CDR2 SYDVKM, per germline. CDR3 nucleotides: TGTGCCAGCAGTTTAAGGAGCAGGGCCCACGAGCAGTACTTC. This translates into CASSLRSRAHEQYF. Combining the CDR3 with reference TRBV28 and TRBJ2-7 gives the whole variable domain DVKVTQSSRYLVKRTGEKVFLECVQDMDHENMFWYRQDPGLGLRLIYFSYDVKMKEKGDIPEGYSVSREKKERFSLILESASTNQTSMYLCASSLRSRAHEQYFGPGTRLTVT.

V and J are TRBV30 and TRBJ1-1, with 7 nucleotides matching TRBD1. The CDR3 consists of 15 residues. Germline V gene lookup returns CDR1 GTSNPN and CDR2 SVGIG (reference sequence). In nucleotides, the CDR3 is TGTGCGGGAGGGCTCTGGGACAGCATGAACACTGAAGCTTTCTTT. This codes for CAGGLWDSMNTEAFF.

This clone was found once. The chain couples TRBV18 to TRBJ2-5; D is uncertain. CDR1 KGHSH and CDR2 LQKENI come from the germline V gene. The CDR3 extends over 13 amino acids. V lost 3 bases, J lost 5 bases, and 10 bases lay in between. DNA of the CDR3: TGTGCCAGCTCACCCCGTCTAGAGGAGACCCAGTACTTC. Translation: CASSPRLEETQYF.

The rearrangement links TRBV19 to TRBJ2-7; D call uncertain. The germline V gene encodes CDR1 LNHDA and CDR2 SQIVND (reference sequence). The CDR3 has 13 residues. V was pared by 1 base and J by 2 bases, with 6 bases between. For the CDR3, the DNA is TGTGCCAGTAGTATAGGCCCCGCCTACGAGCAGTACTTC. It codes for CASSIGPAYEQYF.

V usage is TRBV10-2 and J usage is TRBJ2-3; D possibly matches TRBD1 or TRBD2 (5 bases each). The V gene lost 7 bases and the J gene lost 3 bases, with 17 bases spanning the gap. There are 15 residues in the CDR3. The germline V gene encodes CDR1 WSHSY and CDR2 SAAADI. CDR3 in amino acids: CASTYRDGITDTQYF. The CDR3 nucleotides are TGCGCCAGCACCTACCGGGACGGAATAACAGATACGCAGTATTTT.

In this sample, this clone turned up once. This chain links TRBV19 with TRBJ2-1; D unresolved. V lost 8 bases and J lost 4, with 24 bases in between. This CDR3 is built from 17 residues. The germline V gene has CDR1 LNHDA and CDR2 SQIVND (reference sequence). The CDR3: CASVSHVGAVGYNEQFF. The CDR3, as DNA: TGTGCCAGTGTTTCTCACGTTGGAGCCGTGGGGTACAATGAGCAGTTCTTC.

This chain joins TRBV6-1 and TRBJ1-2, with D possibly matching TRBD1 (5 bases). The CDR3 spans 13 residues. The germline V gene encodes CDR1 MNHNS and CDR2 SASEGT. V lost 7 bases, J lost 4 bases, and 13 bases lay in between. The CDR3 bases are TGTGCCAGCAATTCAGGGTCCAGCTATGGCTACACCTTC. Translating it yields CASNSGSSYGYTF.

The chain couples TRBV29-1 to TRBJ1-2; maybe TRBD1 (5 bases). CDR3 length: 14 amino acids. Trimming removed 6 bases at V and 4 bases at J, with 18 bases between. Germline CDR1 and CDR2: SQVTM and ANQGSEA. CDR3 in DNA: TGCAGCGTACGGGACGCCCAGCACGTCTATGGCTACACCTTC. Translation: CSVRDAQHVYGYTF.

To note about this clone: An end of the junction differs from the germline gene, which may be a read error. The gene calls are TRBV6-6 and TRBJ2-7; the D gene is possibly TRBD1 (6 bases). CDR1 is MNHNY, CDR2 SVGAGI, per germline (reference sequence). The CDR3 sequence is 13 residues long. The CDR3, as DNA: TGTGCCAGCAGTTACTCTTTTAGCACAGGGTCCCACTTC. It is translated as CASSYSFSTGSHF.

The V call is TRBV7-9, the J call TRBJ2-2; no clear D. There are 13 residues in the CDR3. Between the trimmed V and J ends, which lost 2 bases and 3 bases, there was a span of 4 bases. The V gene's germline CDR1 is SEHNR and CDR2 FQNEAQ (reference sequence). The CDR3 sequence: CASSLRHTGELFF. The CDR3 DNA follows: TGTGCCAGCAGCTTACGACACACCGGGGAGCTGTTTTTT.

V gene TRBV18 combines with J gene TRBJ1-5, with a possible D match to TRBD1 (6 bases). V gave up 7 bases and J gave up 4 bases, with 11 bases separating them. The CDR3 consists of 13 residues. Germline V gene sequence: CDR1 KGHSH, CDR2 LQKENI. CDR3 DNA: TGTGCCAGCTTTGAGGACAGAAATCAGCCCCAGCATTTT. Translating gives CASFEDRNQPQHF.

The V call is TRBV27, the J call TRBJ1-2, with a possible D match to TRBD1 (5 bases). The germline V gene encodes CDR1 MNHEY and CDR2 SMNVEV (reference sequence). The length of the CDR3 is 15 residues. V dropped 5 bases and J dropped 8 bases, with 21 bases sitting between them. The CDR3 loop reads CASSSRPGFHSGYTF. The CDR3, as DNA: TGTGCCAGCAGTAGTCGCCCAGGGTTTCACTCGGGCTACACCTTC.